This TCR beta chain originates from a study of human T cells and chemical hapten exposure. Turning to the study itself: Skin of the upper inner arm, around 2 cm by around 2 cm, received 2% DPC for sensitization.

TCRdb reanalysed the RACE reads using MiXCR and keeps one entry per CDR3 protein. The sample consists of 84,000 or so distinct CDR3 sequences, 9.5% to 13% of them appearing once. Time point of the sample: patch test 2, 6 weeks after DPC sensitization. Treatment specified: therapeutic diphenylcyclopropenone sensitization with weekly scalp DPC. This CDR3 region has 14 residues. The germline CDR1 and CDR2 sequences are SGHRS and YFSETQ. With V trimmed by 1 base and J by 5 bases, 6 bases remained unmatched. The sample holds a few counts of this clonotype. The sequenced sample was whole blood, obtained in connection with sensitization to the hapten diphenylcyclopropenone (DPC). This TCR came from a woman in her 30s with alopecia areata. Some clones in this sample may be carry-over from other donors' samples. This sequence joins TRBV5-1 and TRBJ2-7, with 7 bases aligning to TRBD1. CDR3 sequence: CASSLWGQSDEQYF. The CDR3 nucleotides read TGCGCCAGCAGCTTGTGGGGACAGAGCGACGAGCAGTACTTC.